This T cell receptor (beta chain) was retrieved from a study of blood T cell repertoires in COVID-19 (dated by TCRdb to the early 2020s). For the wider study: Samples from collaborators originated in the United States, Italy and Spain and spanned both the acute and convalescent phases of COVID-19. The prospective study material was composed of cDNA or gDNA derived from T cells, B-cell-depleted T cells, or PBMCs. Deeply sampled blood TCRbeta repertoires from subjects exposed to, actively infected with, or recovered from COVID-19 were included in the dataset. The repertoires were released in a freely available public database meant as a resource for research on the immune response to SARS-CoV-2. Samples came from the ongoing ImmuneRACE study (first 160 participants) plus 1,254 subjects from 6 global collaborators. Sample metadata almost always included a de-identified subject ID, COVID-19 status, age in years and sex. Where HLA class I and class II types were available, the types were taken from metadata supplied by the sample provider, not from assay-based typing.

Collaborating institutions collected whole blood in K2EDTA tubes following their own protocols. For TCRbeta analysis, collaborator samples were shipped as frozen whole blood, as isolated PBMCs, or as DNA extracted from either sample type. For this clone: The clone's antigen remains unknown. Per-base qualities were not stored, and no clone one base away is much larger.

At the junction V is shortened by 2 bases and J by 4 bases, with 6 bases in between. The CDR3, cysteine through phenylalanine, is 13 amino acids long. Of all the DNA, just the CDR3 is kept, 39 bases in frame from base 1. The germline V gene yields SGHTA for CDR1 and FQGNSA for CDR2. TCRbeta CDR3 regions were amplified from genomic DNA by means of the immunoSEQ Assay, a bias-controlled multiplex PCR. Under the source paper's analysis protocol: Nucleated cell counts per sample were estimated from amplification of reference gene primers within the assay. To quantify the absolute abundance of each unique TCRbeta CDR3 rearrangement, sequence reads were collapsed and filtered. For each sample, productive Simpson clonality was calculated as the square root of Simpson's diversity index across productive rearrangements. What TCRdb holds here is the immuneACCESS table cut down to in-frame rearrangements. Part of the clones is not present; checked against another copy, under half of the missing clones reflect an unresolved V gene, and the others are unexplained. The DNA gave D and trimming, while V, J and clone size come from that table. This sample is represented by over 200,000 clones; about 83% of them were singletons. The top ten clones comprise roughly 7.8% of the sample.

Study-wide findings and limitations: The quantity of clinical and demographic metadata differed by source and by participant and was supplied without curation.

Input material: peripheral blood. The sequence is built from TRBV7-2 and TRBJ1-3; no D gene is confidently identified. The receptor was isolated from a man aged 40-55 years with active or convalescent COVID-19. CDR3 loop: CASSLIQGNTIYF. The nucleotides are TGTGCCAGCAGCTTAATCCAAGGAAACACCATATATTTT.